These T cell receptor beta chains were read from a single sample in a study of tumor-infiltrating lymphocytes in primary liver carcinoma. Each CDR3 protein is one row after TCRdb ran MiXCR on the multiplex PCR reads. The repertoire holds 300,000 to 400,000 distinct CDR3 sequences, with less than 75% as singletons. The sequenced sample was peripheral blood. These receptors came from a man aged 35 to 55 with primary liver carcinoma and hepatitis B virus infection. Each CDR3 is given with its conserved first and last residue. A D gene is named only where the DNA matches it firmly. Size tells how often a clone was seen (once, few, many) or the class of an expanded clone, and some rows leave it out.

CASNLGLAGQETQYF | TGTGCCAGCAACTTGGGCCTAGCGGGGCAAGAGACCCAGTACTTC | TRBJ2-5 | . | TRBV5-6 | TRBD2
CASSYQDEILFF | TGTGCCAGCAGTTACCAAGATGAAATACTGTTTTTT | TRBJ1-4 | once | TRBV28 | .
CASSWGTSGNTIYF | TGCGCCAGCAGCTGGGGGACCTCTGGAAACACCATATATTTT | TRBJ1-3 | few | TRBV5-1 | .
CASSPGTSGRRTDTQYF | TGCGCCAGCAGCCCCGGGACTAGCGGGAGGAGGACAGATACGCAGTATTTT | TRBJ2-3 | few | TRBV5-1 | TRBD2
CASSSAAAGPTPQETQYF | TGCGCCAGCAGCTCTGCGGCAGCGGGACCGACTCCACAAGAGACCCAGTACTTC | TRBJ2-5 | few | TRBV5-1 | TRBD2
CASSTGAGGYGYTF | TGTGCCAGCAGCACCGGGGCAGGGGGCTATGGCTACACCTTC | TRBJ1-2 | few | TRBV28 | TRBD1
CASSLGGRGIEQYF | TGTGCCAGCAGCCTTGGTGGGAGAGGTATTGAGCAGTACTTC | TRBJ2-7 | . | TRBV11-2 | .
CSVSRNYEPYF | TGTAGCGTTTCCCGGAACTACGAGCCGTACTTC | TRBJ2-7 | few | TRBV29-1 | .
CASGRAMNIEAFF | TGCGCCAGCGGTCGTGCCATGAACATTGAAGCTTTCTTT | TRBJ1-1 | . | TRBV4-3 | .
CASSLFGLAGESSGANVLTF | TGTGCCAGCAGTCTCTTCGGACTAGCGGGAGAGTCCTCTGGGGCCAACGTCCTGACTTTC | TRBJ2-6 | . | TRBV28 | TRBD2
CASSLDRNYEQYF | TGCGCCAGCAGCCTAGACAGGAACTACGAGCAGTACTTC | TRBJ2-7 | . | TRBV5-1 | .
CAWGGSNNEQFF | TGTGCCTGGGGCGGGAGTAACAATGAGCAGTTCTTC | TRBJ2-1 | . | TRBV30 | TRBD2
CASSIVDKEAFF | TGTGCCAGTAGTATAGTTGACAAAGAAGCTTTCTTT | TRBJ1-1 | . | TRBV19 | .